The 15 T cell receptor beta chains in this list originate from one sample, sequenced in a study of blood T cell repertoires in COVID-19. Profiled with immunoSEQ multiplex PCR; TCRdb holds only in-frame clones, not every one. The profile shows approximately 250,000 clones, 83% of them singletons. What was sequenced was peripheral blood. The receptor set was obtained from a human donor in a cohort sampled during active COVID-19.

The gene calls are TRBV28 and TRBJ2-2; 7 nucleotides align to TRBD2. Germline CDR1 reads MDHEN; CDR2 reads SYDVKM. Losses at the gene ends were 6 bases for V and 7 bases for J; bases not matched to a gene: 2. The CDR3 runs to 12 residues. The CDR3: CASRGGFGELFF. The CDR3 nucleotides read TGTGCCAGCAGGGGGGGGTTCGGGGAGCTGTTTTTT.

The rearrangement uses TRBV9 and TRBJ2-5; TRBD1 aligns across 8 bases. CDR3 length: 14 amino acids. Trimming took 9 bases from V and 5 from J; bases not matched to a gene: 12. CDR1 is SGDLS, CDR2 YYNGEE, per germline. CDR3 loop: CAIYVQGARETQYF. In nucleotides, the CDR3 is TGTGCCATCTACGTCCAGGGGGCAAGGGAGACCCAGTACTTC.

This clone showed up many times. The V call is TRBV10-1, the J call TRBJ1-2; no clear D. This CDR3 is 13 amino acids long. Deletions cut 4 bases from V and 2 bases from J, with 8 bases between. Germline loops: CDR1 WNHNN, CDR2 SYGVQD (reference sequence). CDR3 nucleotide sequence: TGCGCCAGCAGTGGAGGTTTCAACTATGGCTACACCTTC. This sequence encodes CASSGGFNYGYTF.

The chain has TRBV5-4 and TRBJ1-2; D is undetermined. CDR1 is SGHNT, CDR2 YYREEE, per germline (reference sequence). V dropped 3 bases and J dropped 6 bases, with 15 bases sitting between them. The CDR3 totals 14 residues. The CDR3 region has the DNA TGTGCCAGCAGCTACACTACACCAGCCGATGGCTACACCTTC. Translated, it gives CASSYTTPADGYTF.

J is TRBJ2-1 and V is TRBV12-3 or TRBV12-4; tentatively, D is TRBD2 (6 bases). This CDR3 is 13 amino acids long. Trimming pared 7 bases from V and 7 bases from J, leaving 14 bases between. CDR3 bases: TGTGCCAGCACCCGGGGGTCGGGGAATGAGCAGTTCTTC. Amino acids: CASTRGSGNEQFF.

The DNA for the CDR3 is TGTGCCAGCAGCTTAGTTTGGCAGGGGAACACTGAAGCTTTCTTT. It codes for CASSLVWQGNTEAFF. V usage is TRBV7-9 and J usage is TRBJ1-1; maybe TRBD1 (5 bases). The length of the CDR3 is 15 residues. From germline, CDR1 is SEHNR and CDR2 FQNEAQ (reference sequence). Trimming removed 1 base at V and 1 base at J, with 10 bases between. Filled out from reference TRBV7-9 and TRBJ1-1, the complete variable domain reads DTGVSQNPRHKITKRGQNVTFRCDPISEHNRLYWYRQTLGQGPEFLTYFQNEAQLEKSRLLSDRFSAERPKGSFSTLEIQRTEQGDSAMYLCASSLVWQGNTEAFFGQGTRLTVV.

The chain is built from TRBV19 and TRBJ1-4; 8 positions agree with TRBD1. Germline V CDR1 and CDR2: LNHDA, SQIVND (reference sequence). Germline trimming cut 6 bases from V and 5 bases from J; bases unmatched to any gene: 5. CDR3 length: 14 amino acids. The CDR3, as DNA: TGTGCCAGTAGCTTTAGACAGGGGAATGAAAAACTGTTTTTT. As protein: CASSFRQGNEKLFF.

The chain employs TRBV6-5 and TRBJ1-2; 8 nucleotides agree with TRBD1. CDR1 MNHEY and CDR2 SVGAGI come from the germline V gene. Unmatched junction bases numbered 13, after V lost 6 bases and J lost 7 bases. This CDR3 is 15 amino acids long. Written as DNA, the CDR3 is TGTGCCAGCAGCGTCCGGCTAGGGCAGGGGGCTGGCTACACCTTC. Its translation: CASSVRLGQGAGYTF.

This chain joins TRBV21-1 and TRBJ1-1; the DNA was not compared with TRBD1, the D call given in the table. TRBV21-1 is reported as a pseudogene. CDR3 size: 16 residues. CDR3 protein: CASSKEDRQGRTEAFF. The CDR3 DNA reads TGTGCCAGCAGCAAAGAAGATCGACAGGGTAGGACTGAAGCTTTCTTT.

V and J are TRBV5-4 and TRBJ2-3; D is unresolved. Trimming stripped 6 bases from V and 0 bases from J, with 11 bases between. This CDR3 is 14 amino acids long. In germline, CDR1 is SGHNT, CDR2 YYREEE (reference sequence). As DNA, the CDR3 is TGTGCCAGCAACTCCCCTAAGAGCACAGATACGCAGTATTTT. Protein: CASNSPKSTDTQYF.

V is TRBV2 and J is TRBJ1-1; tentative D call: TRBD1 (6 bases). Trimming removed 4 bases from V and 0 bases from J, with 12 bases in between. The CDR3 runs 15 residues. Germline CDR1 and CDR2: SNHLY and FYNNEI. CDR3 protein: CASSADRFLNTEAFF. The CDR3 DNA reads TGTGCCAGCAGTGCCGACAGGTTTTTGAACACTGAAGCTTTCTTT.

This clone has only one observation. This chain links TRBV2 with TRBJ2-5; no reliable D call. Trimming removed 4 bases from V and 1 base from J, with 10 bases in between. The CDR3 runs 14 residues. Per the germline V gene, CDR1 is SNHLY and CDR2 is FYNNEI. CDR3 coding DNA: TGTGCCAGCAGTGCTAGGAGAACCCAAGAGACCCAGTACTTC. Translation: CASSARRTQETQYF.

The CDR3 DNA reads TGCGCCAGCAGTCGTAGTGGCCTCGGGACAGATGAAGCTTTCTTT. Translated: CASSRSGLGTDEAFF. The genes are TRBV4-1 and TRBJ1-1, with TRBD1 identical over 7 bases. Unmatched junction bases numbered 14, after V lost 6 bases and J lost 7 bases. The CDR3 loop spans 15 amino acids. Per germline, CDR1 MGHRA and CDR2 YSYEKL.

The V and J genes are TRBV19 and TRBJ2-3; maybe TRBD2 (6 bases). Germline V gene data show CDR1 as LNHDA and CDR2 as SQIVND (reference sequence). The CDR3 is 19 amino acids. V lost 5 bases to trimming and J lost 0 bases, with 24 bases between them. DNA of the CDR3: TGTGCCAGTAGTCCTTCTGGGGCAGGGACTCTTCTAAGCACAGATACGCAGTATTTT. It codes for CASSPSGAGTLLSTDTQYF. The variable domain in full, completed from reference TRBV19 and TRBJ2-3, reads DGGITQSPKYLFRKEGQNVTLSCEQNLNHDAMYWYRQDPGQGLRLIYYSQIVNDFQKGDIAEGYSVSREKKESFPLTVTSAQKNPTAFYLCASSPSGAGTLLSTDTQYFGPGTRLTVL.

V usage is TRBV11-2 and J usage is TRBJ2-2, with D unresolved. The V gene lost 3 bases and the J gene lost 5 bases, with 7 bases spanning the gap. The V gene's germline CDR1 is SGHAT and CDR2 FQNNGV. This CDR3 has 13 amino acids. CDR3: CASSFVTTGELFF. In DNA, the CDR3 is TGTGCCAGCAGCTTCGTTACTACCGGGGAGCTGTTTTTT.